A selection of T cell receptor beta chains follows, all from one sample in a study of Ad26.COV2.S vaccination and SARS-CoV-2 variants. Produced via immunoSEQ multiplex PCR; TCRdb's table is partial and in-frame only. The sample consists of about 350,000 clones, 75% to 90% of them appearing once. The sample here was peripheral blood, taken in a trial of Ad26.COV2.S vaccine versus placebo. The origin of the receptors is a person between 18 and 65 years old who received the Ad26.COV2.S COVID-19 vaccine or a placebo. Each CDR3 is given with its conserved first and last residue. The D gene is left open where the match is weak. A row's size may be missing; if present it is once, few, many or a size class.

V	size	D	J	DNA	CDR3
TRBV11-2	.	TRBD1	TRBJ2-1	TGTGCCAGCAGCGAGGACAGGGGGCGGAAGGAGTTCTTC	CASSEDRGRKEFF
TRBV12-5	.	TRBD2	TRBJ2-1	TGTGCTAGTGGTTTGGGATTCGGCGGGGGGGCTGATAATGAGCAGTTCTTC	CASGLGFGGGADNEQFF
TRBV4-1	.	.	TRBJ1-2	TGCGCCAGCTCGGAGAGGGACTATGGCTACACCTTC	CASSERDYGYTF
TRBV27	.	.	TRBJ2-5	TGTGCCAGCAGAAAAGAGGAGCAAGAGACCCAGTACTTC	CASRKEEQETQYF
TRBV18	.	.	TRBJ2-2	TGTGCCAGCTCACCGGAGACGAGGACCGGGGAGCTGTTTTTT	CASSPETRTGELFF
TRBV19	.	.	TRBJ2-2	TGTGCCAGTCAGTTTGAGGCCTACACCGGGGAGCTGTTTTTT	CASQFEAYTGELFF
TRBV28	once	TRBD1	TRBJ2-7	TGTGCCAGCAGTTTACGCCGAGGCAGGGGGTACTCCTACGAGCAGTACTTC	CASSLRRGRGYSYEQYF
TRBV30	.	.	TRBJ2-6	TGTGCCTGGGGAAGCGGACTTGGGGCCAACGTCCTGACTTTC	CAWGSGLGANVLTF
TRBV28	.	TRBD2	TRBJ2-1	TGTGCCAGCAGGACTAGCGGGTTTTCCTACAATGAGCAGTTCTTC	CASRTSGFSYNEQFF
TRBV10-2	.	.	TRBJ1-2	TGCGCCAGCAGTGAGCAGCGGAACTATGGCTACACCTTC	CASSEQRNYGYTF
TRBV7-9	.	TRBD1	TRBJ1-1	TGTGCCAGCAGCACCCGGACAGGCGGGACTGAAGCTTTCTTT	CASSTRTGGTEAFF
TRBV7-9	.	.	TRBJ2-1	TGTGCCAGCAGCTTATTGGGACTCCTTAACAATGAGCAGTTCTTC	CASSLLGLLNNEQFF
TRBV5-6	.	TRBD1	TRBJ2-7	TGTGCCAGCAGCTTTCGGACAGGAATCTACGAGCAGTACTTC	CASSFRTGIYEQYF
TRBV6-5	once	TRBD1	TRBJ1-6	TGTGCCAGCAGACAGAGGTCAGGGGGTAATTCACCCCTCCACTTT	CASRQRSGGNSPLHF
TRBV6-2/TRBV6-3	.	.	TRBJ2-7	TGTGCCAGCAGTTACTTGGCAACACTTTCCGATGGAAAGCAGTACTTC	CASSYLATLSDGKQYF
TRBV14	once	.	TRBJ1-1	TGTGCCAGCAGCCTAATCCTGGGGAGCACTGAAGCTTTCTTT	CASSLILGSTEAFF
TRBV9	.	TRBD1	TRBJ1-2	TGTGCCAGCACCAAGTCTGGAGGGGGCAGACCTTATGGCTACACCTTC	CASTKSGGGRPYGYTF
TRBV7-2	few	TRBD2	TRBJ2-2	TGTGCCAGCAGCTTACCCCTGTTAGCGGGAGGGACCGGGGAGCTGTTTTTT	CASSLPLLAGGTGELFF
TRBV10-3	.	TRBD1	TRBJ2-5	TGTGCCATCAGCACACAGGGACAGGAGACCCAGTACTTC	CAISTQGQETQYF
TRBV15	.	TRBD1	TRBJ2-7	TGTGCCACCAGCAGAGACGTTGGACAGGGGGGCTACGAGCAGTACTTC	CATSRDVGQGGYEQYF
TRBV12-3/TRBV12-4	many	.	TRBJ1-2	TGTGCCAGCAGTAACAGCCCCCGGTATGGCTACACCTTC	CASSNSPRYGYTF
TRBV7-2	.	TRBD1	TRBJ2-2	TGTGCCAGCAGCTTTACAGGGGGTATAGGGGAGCTGTTTTTT	CASSFTGGIGELFF
TRBV27	.	TRBD2	TRBJ2-1	TGTGCCAGCAGTTTATCGTGGGGGGGAAGGGAGCAGTTCTTC	CASSLSWGGREQFF
TRBV2	.	.	TRBJ1-3	TGTGCCAGCAGCCCGTCGCACTCTGGAAACACCATATATTTT	CASSPSHSGNTIYF
TRBV5-6	.	TRBD2	TRBJ2-5	TGTGCCAGCAGCTGGGGGACTACCTTCCAAGAGACCCAGTACTTC	CASSWGTTFQETQYF
TRBV25-1	.	.	TRBJ1-1	TGTGCCAGCAGTGAATATGCATCCCCGGCCACCAACACTGAAGCTTTCTTT	CASSEYASPATNTEAFF
TRBV7-9	.	TRBD1	TRBJ2-3	TGTGCCAGCAGCCCCACAGGGGCACTCACAGATACGCAGTATTTT	CASSPTGALTDTQYF
TRBV12-3/TRBV12-4	.	TRBD1	TRBJ2-7	TGTGCCAGCTTACAGGGGGCGAGGTACGAGCAGTACTTC	CASLQGARYEQYF
TRBV27	once	TRBD2	TRBJ2-1	TGTGCCAGCAGTTCCCCGAGAAGCGGGAGTAGGTATGAGCAGTTCTTC	CASSSPRSGSRYEQFF
TRBV4-2	.	TRBD2	TRBJ2-2	TGTGCCAGCAGCCCGACTAGCGGGGTTACCGGGGAGCTGTTTTTT	CASSPTSGVTGELFF
TRBV2	.	.	TRBJ2-3	TGTGCCAGCAGGTCCCAGGGAGGAGTGAATACGCAGTATTTT	CASRSQGGVNTQYF
TRBV9	.	.	TRBJ2-6	TGTGCCAGCAGCGTACTTCCGGCGATGATCTCTGGGGCCAACGTCCTGACTTTC	CASSVLPAMISGANVLTF
TRBV4-1	few	.	TRBJ1-5	TGCGCCAGCAGCCAAGGGGAATCTTGGCGCGGGAGCAATCAGCCCCAGCATTTT	CASSQGESWRGSNQPQHF
TRBV19	.	TRBD1	TRBJ1-5	TGTGCCACCTCTCAGGGGGCCGGCAATCAGCCCCAGCATTTT	CATSQGAGNQPQHF
TRBV6-5	few	.	TRBJ2-7	TGTGCCAGCAGTTACTCGGGGGAGGTCTACGAGCAGTACTTC	CASSYSGEVYEQYF
TRBV4-2	.	.	TRBJ2-3	TGTGCCAGCAGCCTGAGGCGAGGGGATGGAGATACGCAGTATTTT	CASSLRRGDGDTQYF
TRBV4-1	.	.	TRBJ2-7	TGCGCCAGCAGCCAAGACCCGGGACTGCGTGTCTTGGAGCAGTACTTC	CASSQDPGLRVLEQYF
TRBV19	.	.	TRBJ2-1	TGTGCCAGTAGCACCTATGGAGATGAGCAGTTCTTC	CASSTYGDEQFF
TRBV30	.	TRBD2	TRBJ2-7	TGTGCCTGGGGCGTCCTAGCGGCCTCCTACGAGCAGTACTTC	CAWGVLAASYEQYF
TRBV28	once	TRBD2	TRBJ2-7	TGTGCCAGCAGTTCAGACCTTAGCGGGGGGGCCCCCTACGAGCAGTACTTC	CASSSDLSGGAPYEQYF
TRBV4-3	.	.	TRBJ2-1	TGCGCCAGCAGCCAAGGAGGGAACTCCTACAATGAGCAGTTCTTC	CASSQGGNSYNEQFF
TRBV6-5	.	.	TRBJ2-7	TGTGCCAGCAGTTACTCAGGGGGGTCGAGCTCCTACGAGCAGTACTTC	CASSYSGGSSSYEQYF
TRBV7-2	.	TRBD2	TRBJ2-6	TGTGCCAGCAGCTTGACTAGCGGGGGAATTGTCCTGACTTTC	CASSLTSGGIVLTF
TRBV10-3	.	.	TRBJ2-1	TGTGCCATCAGTGAGCCACGGGGGGCCTCCTACAATGAGCAGTTCTTC	CAISEPRGASYNEQFF
TRBV13	.	.	TRBJ2-6	TGTGCCAGCAGAGGGGGAATCACTGGGGCCAACGTCCTGACTTTC	CASRGGITGANVLTF